This T cell receptor (beta chain) appears in the sequencing data of a study of response to subunit inactivated influenza vaccine. TCRdb reprocessed the RT-PCR reads via MiXCR and lists one record per CDR3 protein. The sample contains under 200,000 distinct CDR3 sequences, around 11% of which appear only once. Study-wide results and limits: Seasonal influenza vaccination, on each occasion, was suggested by the authors to recruit few new T cells.

Germline V lookup: CDR1 DFQATT, CDR2 SNEGSKA (reference sequence). The CDR3 is 16 residues long. After removal of 1 base from V and 5 bases from J, the junction contained 5 bases not matched to a gene. This clonotype was counted many times. Its specificity is not known. The origin of this receptor is a man in his fifties or sixties who received an inactivated influenza vaccine. Sequenced here: CD8+ T cells sorted from PBMCs, sampled about 23 months after vaccination. The rearrangement links TRBV20-1 to TRBJ2-1; TRBD2 agrees at 13 bases. CDR3 nucleotide sequence: TGCAGTGCTAGAGGTTTGGGACTAGCGGGGCACAATGAGCAGTTCTTC. Amino acid sequence: CSARGLGLAGHNEQFF.